This TCR beta chain was captured by sequencing in a study of blood T cell repertoires in COVID-19. As for the study in general: The United States, Italy and Spain supplied acute and convalescent COVID-19 samples. Sources were T cells, B-cell-depleted T cells, or PBMCs; the material itself was cDNA or gDNA.

The CDR3 is made up of 17 amino acids. J was trimmed by 2 bases and V by 5 bases; bases with no gene match: 6. Germline V gene lookup returns CDR1 PRHDT and CDR2 FYEKMQ (reference sequence). Under the authors' procedure: Estimated nucleated cell counts came from reference gene primer amplification. The table came from immunoSEQ multiplex PCR; TCRdb's copy has only in-frame clones and leaves some out. That table supplies the V and J calls and clone size; D and trimming were determined from the DNA. The table includes 40,000 or so clones, around 73% detected once. The chain couples TRBV13 to TRBJ2-5, with 15 bases identical to TRBD2. The clonotype originates from a woman aged 65 to 85 with acute or convalescent COVID-19. The sequenced sample was peripheral blood. CDR3 residues: CASSARGLAGGQETQYF. The CDR3 coding sequence is TGTGCCAGCAGCGCCCGAGGACTAGCGGGGGGGCAAGAGACCCAGTACTTC.